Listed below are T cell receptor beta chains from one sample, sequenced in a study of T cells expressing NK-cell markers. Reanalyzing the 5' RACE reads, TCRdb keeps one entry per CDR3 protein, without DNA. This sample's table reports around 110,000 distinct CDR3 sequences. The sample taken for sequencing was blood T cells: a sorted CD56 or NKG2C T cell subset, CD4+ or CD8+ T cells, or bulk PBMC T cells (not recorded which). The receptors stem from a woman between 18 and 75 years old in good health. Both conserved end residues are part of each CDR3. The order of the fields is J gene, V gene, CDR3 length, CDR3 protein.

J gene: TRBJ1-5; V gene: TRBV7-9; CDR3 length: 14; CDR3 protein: CASSLVKQGQPQHF
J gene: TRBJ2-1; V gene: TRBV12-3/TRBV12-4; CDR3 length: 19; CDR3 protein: CASSLVPPAAAPGQHEQFF
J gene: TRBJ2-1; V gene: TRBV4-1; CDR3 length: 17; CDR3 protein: CASSQETSGRGYNEQFF
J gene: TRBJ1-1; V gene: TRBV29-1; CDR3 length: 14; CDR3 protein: CSVVQSMMNTEAFF
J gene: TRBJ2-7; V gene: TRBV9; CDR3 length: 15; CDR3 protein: CASSQGLAGSYEQYF
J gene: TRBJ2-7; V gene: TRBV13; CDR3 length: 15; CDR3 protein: CASSSKWTGTGEQYF
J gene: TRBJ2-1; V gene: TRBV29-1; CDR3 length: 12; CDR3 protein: CSVREGNNEQFF
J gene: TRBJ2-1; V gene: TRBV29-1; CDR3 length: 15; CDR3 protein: CSVEKAGRTYNEQFF
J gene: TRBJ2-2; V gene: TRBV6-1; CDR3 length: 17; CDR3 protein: CASSPPAGQGDTGELFF
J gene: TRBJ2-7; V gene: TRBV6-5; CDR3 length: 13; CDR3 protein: CASSSLASYEQYF
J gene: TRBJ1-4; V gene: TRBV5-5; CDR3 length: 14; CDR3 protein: CASSGTSGFEKLFF
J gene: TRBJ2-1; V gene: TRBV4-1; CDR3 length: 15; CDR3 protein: CASSQVGQGYNEQFF
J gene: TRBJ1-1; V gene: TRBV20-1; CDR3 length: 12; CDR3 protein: CSARVRNTEAFF
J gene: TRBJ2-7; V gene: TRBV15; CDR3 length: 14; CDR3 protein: CATSRDGGAYEQYF
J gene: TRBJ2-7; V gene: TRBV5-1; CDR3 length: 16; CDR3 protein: CASSTGQGVVAYEQYF
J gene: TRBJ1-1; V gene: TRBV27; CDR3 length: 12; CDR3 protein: CASSSTGPEAFF
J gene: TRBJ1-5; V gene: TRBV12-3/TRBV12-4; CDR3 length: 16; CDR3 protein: CASANRALGENQPQHF
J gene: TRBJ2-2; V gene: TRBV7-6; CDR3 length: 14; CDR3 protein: CASSTPLASGELFF
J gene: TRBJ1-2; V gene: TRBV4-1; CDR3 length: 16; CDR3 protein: CACSQSHGPVEDGYTF
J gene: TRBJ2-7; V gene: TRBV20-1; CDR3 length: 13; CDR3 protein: CSAPLQAAYEQYF